This TCR beta chain was retrieved from a study of neurological immune-mediated disorders. TCRdb reanalysed the 5' RACE reads using MiXCR and keeps one entry per CDR3 protein. The top ten hold about 2% of the sample, which has 55,000 or so distinct CDR3 sequences, about 4% seen once. Study results and limitations: No CDR3 amino acid sequences recurred among expanded clones across subjects, suggesting private repertoires in all groups. The repertoires of 18 of 34 multiple sclerosis patients fell into one related-CDR3 cluster (a possible signature) under phylogenetic grouping.

Germline CDR1 SGHDN, CDR2 FVKESK. This CDR3 contains 14 residues. Trimming took off 4 bases at V and 0 bases at J, with 10 bases between the two ends. Sorted libraries used approximately 980,000 CD4+ or CD8+ T cells. This clonotype has ten or more counts. Its target is not known. This TCR was recovered from a woman in her forties with multiple sclerosis. The specimen sequenced was CD4+ T cells from blood. The V gene is TRBV14, the J gene TRBJ2-7; D remains ambiguous. The CDR3 protein is CASSRGPSSYEQYF. CDR3 sequence (DNA): TGTGCCAGCAGCCGGGGTCCCAGCTCCTACGAGCAGTACTTC.